This T cell receptor beta chain was recorded in a study of blood T cell repertoires in COVID-19. Turning to the study itself: COVID-19 samples, acute and convalescent, were from the United States, Italy and Spain.

The CDR3 has 15 residues. V shed 0 bases and J 2 bases; nucleotides not matched to a gene: 2. Germline V gene data show CDR1 as MNHEY and CDR2 as SVGAGI. Methods used by the authors: Reference gene primer amplification in the assay estimated nucleated cell counts. The data were produced by immunoSEQ multiplex PCR, yet TCRdb's version contains in-frame clones alone and is incomplete. V and J calls and clone size are those listed in that table; D and trimming were worked out from the DNA. The table has around 470,000 clones, approximately 92% seen once. Sequenced material: peripheral blood. The source of this sequence is a man aged 18 to 29 with COVID-19, enrolled during active disease. The chain recombines TRBV6-5 with TRBJ2-7, with 9 bases fitting TRBD2. CDR3 DNA sequence: TGTGCCAGCAGTTACTCTCCTAGCGGGACCTACGAGCAGTACTTC. Translation gives CASSYSPSGTYEQYF.